A selection of T cell receptor beta chains follows, all from one sample in a study of cytomegalovirus exposure and HLA in healthy donors. The repertoire was sequenced with immunoSEQ multiplex PCR; TCRdb's copy has only in-frame clones and lacks some. The table has 100,000 to 150,000 clones, around 77% seen once. The sequencing input was PBMCs. The receptor set was obtained from a man in his late teens or twenties in good health and CMV-seropositive. Both conserved end residues are part of each CDR3. The order of the fields is D gene, clone size, V gene, J gene, CDR3 DNA, CDR3 protein. D genes are given only for firm matches. Expanded clones are given a class, and other clones once, few, many or no size at all.

d_gene: -
abundance: -
v_gene: TRBV5-8
j_gene: TRBJ2-7
CDR3nt: TGTGCCAGCAGCTTGTTATCAGGGGTTTCCTACGAGCAGTACTTC
CDR3aa: CASSLLSGVSYEQYF

d_gene: -
abundance: -
v_gene: TRBV19
j_gene: TRBJ1-2
CDR3nt: TGTGCCAGTAGCGGCATCGGACAGTTTGGGGGGGATGGCTACACCTTC
CDR3aa: CASSGIGQFGGDGYTF

d_gene: TRBD1
abundance: once
v_gene: TRBV18
j_gene: TRBJ1-3
CDR3nt: TGTGCCAGCTCACCGGACAGGGTACCTGGAAACACCATATATTTT
CDR3aa: CASSPDRVPGNTIYF

d_gene: -
abundance: -
v_gene: TRBV5-5
j_gene: TRBJ1-2
CDR3nt: TGTGCCAGCAGCTTGGGGATTGGGGGCGGCTATGGCTACACCTTC
CDR3aa: CASSLGIGGGYGYTF

d_gene: TRBD2
abundance: once
v_gene: TRBV4-1
j_gene: TRBJ2-5
CDR3nt: TGCGCCAGCAGCCCTTCACTAGCGGGGGGAGAGACCCAGTACTTC
CDR3aa: CASSPSLAGGETQYF

d_gene: -
abundance: -
v_gene: TRBV28
j_gene: TRBJ1-2
CDR3nt: TGTGCCAGCAGTTTAGTCCCACGGGGGGGTAACTATGGCTACACCTTC
CDR3aa: CASSLVPRGGNYGYTF

d_gene: -
abundance: -
v_gene: TRBV5-1
j_gene: TRBJ1-1
CDR3nt: TGCGCCAGCAGGTTAGGAGCACAGAACACTGAAGCTTTCTTT
CDR3aa: CASRLGAQNTEAFF

d_gene: -
abundance: -
v_gene: TRBV5-5
j_gene: TRBJ2-2
CDR3nt: TGTGCCAGCAGCTTCGGAGGCGGGAACACCGGGGAGCTGTTTTTT
CDR3aa: CASSFGGGNTGELFF

d_gene: -
abundance: -
v_gene: TRBV30
j_gene: TRBJ1-4
CDR3nt: TGTGCCTGGAGTGTACGGGTCAGCTCTTCAACTAATGAAAAACTGTTTTTT
CDR3aa: CAWSVRVSSSTNEKLFF

d_gene: -
abundance: -
v_gene: TRBV9
j_gene: TRBJ2-1
CDR3nt: TGTGCCAGCAGCGTAGGTAGCGGCAATGAGCAGTTCTTC
CDR3aa: CASSVGSGNEQFF

d_gene: -
abundance: once
v_gene: TRBV5-5
j_gene: TRBJ1-2
CDR3nt: TGTGCCAGCAGCTTCGGACAGTCCGCTAACTATGGCTACACCTTC
CDR3aa: CASSFGQSANYGYTF

d_gene: TRBD1
abundance: once
v_gene: TRBV11-2
j_gene: TRBJ2-2
CDR3nt: TGTGCCAGCAGCCAAACATGGGACAGGACCGGGGAGCTGTTTTTT
CDR3aa: CASSQTWDRTGELFF

d_gene: -
abundance: -
v_gene: TRBV30
j_gene: TRBJ1-5
CDR3nt: TGTGCCTGGAGTGTGGGGGGAAACAATCAGCCCCAGCATTTT
CDR3aa: CAWSVGGNNQPQHF

d_gene: TRBD1
abundance: -
v_gene: TRBV28
j_gene: TRBJ1-5
CDR3nt: TGTGCCAGCAAGAGCAGGGGACAGGGGGCCAATCAGCCCCAGCATTTT
CDR3aa: CASKSRGQGANQPQHF

d_gene: TRBD1
abundance: -
v_gene: TRBV6-5
j_gene: TRBJ2-7
CDR3nt: TGTGCCAGCAGTTTAGGACAGGAGTATAAGCAGTACTTC
CDR3aa: CASSLGQEYKQYF

d_gene: -
abundance: -
v_gene: TRBV7-8
j_gene: TRBJ1-1
CDR3nt: TGTGCCAGCAGCCCCCCCACAGGGCTCATGAACACTGAAGCTTTCTTT
CDR3aa: CASSPPTGLMNTEAFF

d_gene: TRBD1
abundance: -
v_gene: TRBV9
j_gene: TRBJ2-5
CDR3nt: TGTGCCAGCAGCGTAGTGGGACAGCGCCAAGAGACCCAGTACTTC
CDR3aa: CASSVVGQRQETQYF

d_gene: -
abundance: -
v_gene: TRBV30
j_gene: TRBJ1-1
CDR3nt: TGTGCCTGGAGTGTGGGGGGAGTGAGGAACACTGAAGCTTTCTTT
CDR3aa: CAWSVGGVRNTEAFF

d_gene: -
abundance: -
v_gene: TRBV28
j_gene: TRBJ1-2
CDR3nt: TGTGCCAGCAGTTTAGGGGCAGCCCCAAGGGCCTACACCTTC
CDR3aa: CASSLGAAPRAYTF

d_gene: TRBD1
abundance: -
v_gene: TRBV6-5
j_gene: TRBJ2-2
CDR3nt: TGTGCCAGCAGTTACTCGAAAGGGGGCGCATATGGGGAGCTGTTTTTT
CDR3aa: CASSYSKGGAYGELFF

d_gene: -
abundance: -
v_gene: TRBV11-2
j_gene: TRBJ1-4
CDR3nt: TGTGCCAGCAGCTTAGAGTATGAGGAAGTGCTGTTTTTT
CDR3aa: CASSLEYEEVLFF

d_gene: -
abundance: -
v_gene: TRBV6-6
j_gene: TRBJ1-2
CDR3nt: TGTGCCAGCAGCCTACAGGGAAGTCTGGGAGGCTACACCTTC
CDR3aa: CASSLQGSLGGYTF

d_gene: TRBD2
abundance: -
v_gene: TRBV18
j_gene: TRBJ2-3
CDR3nt: TGTGCCAGCTCACCAGGGTCTAGCGGGAGCGTAGATACGCAGTATTTT
CDR3aa: CASSPGSSGSVDTQYF

d_gene: -
abundance: -
v_gene: TRBV29-1
j_gene: TRBJ2-2
CDR3nt: TGCAGCGTGGAGAGGACGGGGTACACCGGGGAGCTGTTTTTT
CDR3aa: CSVERTGYTGELFF

d_gene: -
abundance: -
v_gene: TRBV10-3
j_gene: TRBJ2-7
CDR3nt: TGTGCCATCTCCCTGACTACGCTTGGCGAGCAGTACTTC
CDR3aa: CAISLTTLGEQYF

d_gene: -
abundance: few
v_gene: TRBV15
j_gene: TRBJ2-3
CDR3nt: TGTGCCACCAGCAAGACTAGTTCAGATACGCAGTATTTT
CDR3aa: CATSKTSSDTQYF

d_gene: -
abundance: -
v_gene: TRBV7-8
j_gene: TRBJ1-2
CDR3nt: TGTGCCAGCAGCTTATCGGCTAACTATGGCTACACCTTC
CDR3aa: CASSLSANYGYTF

d_gene: TRBD1
abundance: once
v_gene: TRBV30
j_gene: TRBJ2-1
CDR3nt: TGTGCCTGGAGTGCAGCTTACAGGGGCTCCTACAATGAGCAGTTCTTC
CDR3aa: CAWSAAYRGSYNEQFF

d_gene: -
abundance: -
v_gene: TRBV7-9
j_gene: TRBJ1-1
CDR3nt: TGTGCCAGCAGCTTACAGACAGACCTAATGGCTTTCTTT
CDR3aa: CASSLQTDLMAFF

d_gene: TRBD1
abundance: -
v_gene: TRBV18
j_gene: TRBJ2-2
CDR3nt: TGTGCCACTGGACAGGGAACCGGGGAGCTGTTTTTT
CDR3aa: CATGQGTGELFF

d_gene: -
abundance: -
v_gene: TRBV4-1
j_gene: TRBJ2-3
CDR3nt: TGCGCCAGCAGCCAAGTGGGGGACTTCACAGATACGCAGTATTTT
CDR3aa: CASSQVGDFTDTQYF

d_gene: TRBD1
abundance: -
v_gene: TRBV5-4
j_gene: TRBJ2-7
CDR3nt: TGTGCCAGCAGCTGGGACAGGGCTTTATCCTACGAGCAGTACTTC
CDR3aa: CASSWDRALSYEQYF

d_gene: -
abundance: -
v_gene: TRBV5-6
j_gene: TRBJ1-1
CDR3nt: TGTGCCAGCAGCTTGGACGGGGAGCAAACTGAAGCTTTCTTT
CDR3aa: CASSLDGEQTEAFF

d_gene: TRBD2
abundance: -
v_gene: TRBV5-1
j_gene: TRBJ2-7
CDR3nt: TGCGCCAGCAGATCGCGGGAGGGCCGGGGCGAGCAGTACTTC
CDR3aa: CASRSREGRGEQYF

d_gene: TRBD2
abundance: -
v_gene: TRBV27
j_gene: TRBJ2-7
CDR3nt: TGTGCCAGCAGTTTAATGAGCGGGGGGCAAAAAAACGAGCAGTACTTC
CDR3aa: CASSLMSGGQKNEQYF

d_gene: TRBD2
abundance: -
v_gene: TRBV2
j_gene: TRBJ2-3
CDR3nt: TGTGCCAGCAGAACTAGCGGGAGCACAGATACGCAGTATTTT
CDR3aa: CASRTSGSTDTQYF

d_gene: -
abundance: -
v_gene: TRBV19
j_gene: TRBJ1-6
CDR3nt: TGTGCCAACCGGGGGGGACATAATTCACCCCTCCACTTT
CDR3aa: CANRGGHNSPLHF

d_gene: -
abundance: -
v_gene: TRBV7-8
j_gene: TRBJ1-3
CDR3nt: TGTGCCCGCAGCTCCCTACAGGGATCTGGAAACACCGTATATTTT
CDR3aa: CARSSLQGSGNTVYF

d_gene: -
abundance: -
v_gene: TRBV7-8
j_gene: TRBJ1-1
CDR3nt: TGTGCCAGCAGCTCCCGTCGGGGATTGGACACTGAAGCTTTCTTT
CDR3aa: CASSSRRGLDTEAFF

d_gene: TRBD1
abundance: once
v_gene: TRBV6-1
j_gene: TRBJ1-2
CDR3nt: TGTGCCAGCAGCCCTGGAGGGGGCGCGGCTGGCTACACCTTC
CDR3aa: CASSPGGGAAGYTF

d_gene: TRBD1
abundance: -
v_gene: TRBV5-4
j_gene: TRBJ2-7
CDR3nt: TGTGCCAGCAGCTACCGGGACAGCAACTACGAGCAGTACTTC
CDR3aa: CASSYRDSNYEQYF

d_gene: -
abundance: -
v_gene: TRBV6-5
j_gene: TRBJ1-3
CDR3nt: TGTGCCAGCCGTTCCCAGGTCCCAAACTCTGGAAACACCATATATTTT
CDR3aa: CASRSQVPNSGNTIYF